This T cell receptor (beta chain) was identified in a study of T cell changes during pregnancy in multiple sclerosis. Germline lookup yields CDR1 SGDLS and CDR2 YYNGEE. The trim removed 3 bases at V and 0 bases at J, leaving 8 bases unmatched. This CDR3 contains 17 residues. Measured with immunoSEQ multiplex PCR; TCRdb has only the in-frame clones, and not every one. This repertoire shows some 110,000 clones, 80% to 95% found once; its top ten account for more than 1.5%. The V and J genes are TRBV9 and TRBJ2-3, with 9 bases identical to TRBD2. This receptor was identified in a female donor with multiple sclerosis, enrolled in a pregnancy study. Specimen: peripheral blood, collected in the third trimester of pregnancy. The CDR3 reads CASSAFGAGGSTDTQYF. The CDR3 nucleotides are TGTGCCAGCAGCGCCTTCGGAGCGGGGGGAAGCACAGATACGCAGTATTTT.